This entry lists 4 T cell receptor beta chains sequenced from one sample in a study of shared clonotypes between healthy human individuals (dated by TCRdb to 2020 to 2021). Libraries were constructed by the immunoSEQ multiplex PCR assay. TCRdb provides this immuneACCESS table in a form limited to in-frame rearrangements. Some clones are lacking; in checked studies, under half of them reflect an unresolved V gene, and why the rest are absent is not known. In this sample the table shows around 620,000 clones, roughly 96% of which occur a single time. The ten largest account for around 0.11% of the sample. CD8 naive samples consisted of CD45RO-negative cells that were positively selected for CCR7, yielding a CD45RA+CCR7+ population without TemRA cells. Sample: naive CD8+ T cells sorted from blood. The intended sense of this specimen's cell subset or site label: CD45RA+CCR7+. The receptor set was obtained from a woman between 25 and 40 years old in good health.

The rearrangement uses TRBV7-2 and TRBJ2-5; D unresolved. Germline V CDR1 and CDR2: SGHTA, FQGNSA. Trimming removed 4 bases from V and 3 bases from J, with 6 bases in between. CDR3 length equals 12 residues. Written as DNA, the CDR3 is TGTGCCAGCAGCTGGCTGGAAGAGACCCAGTACTTC. It yields the protein CASSWLEETQYF.

The chain couples TRBV5-1 to TRBJ1-4; D is perhaps TRBD1 (5 bases). The CDR3 is 14 residues long. Germline V gene data show CDR1 as SGHRS and CDR2 as YFSETQ. V lost 4 bases to trimming and J lost 5 bases, with 12 bases between them. Here the CDR3 reads CASSTTVWNEKLFF. CDR3 DNA sequence: TGCGCCAGCAGCACGACAGTGTGGAATGAAAAACTGTTTTTT.

Note on this clone: The same CDR3 can be traced to other DNA sequences in this sample. The rearrangement joins TRBV19 to TRBJ1-5; no clear D gene. This CDR3 is 14 amino acids long. Trimming shortened V by 5 bases and J by 0 bases, and 8 bases separated the two germline ends. CDR1 and CDR2 from the germline V gene are LNHDA and SQIVND (reference sequence). CDR3 DNA sequence: TGTGCCAGTAGTGTAAGGGATAGCAATCAGCCCCAGCATTTT. Translating gives CASSVRDSNQPQHF.

J is TRBJ2-3 and V is TRBV7-9; the D gene is possibly TRBD1 (6 bases). Trimming left V 6 bases short and J 6 bases short, with 13 bases between. The germline V gene encodes CDR1 SEHNR and CDR2 FQNEAQ (reference sequence). The CDR3 consists of 13 residues. The chain's CDR3 is CASRSPGEDTQYF. CDR3 sequence (DNA): TGTGCCAGCAGGAGTCCAGGGGAGGATACGCAGTATTTT. Supplemented by reference TRBV7-9 and TRBJ2-3, the full variable domain reads DTGVSQNPRHKITKRGQNVTFRCDPISEHNRLYWYRQTLGQGPEFLTYFQNEAQLEKSRLLSDRFSAERPKGSFSTLEIQRTEQGDSAMYLCASRSPGEDTQYFGPGTRLTVL.